The 17 T cell receptor beta chains given below trace back to one sample, sequenced in a study of blood T cell repertoires in COVID-19. Generated by immunoSEQ multiplex PCR, the TCRdb table keeps only in-frame clones and is missing some. The table shows 200,000 or so clones, with about 89% occurring only once. The sequenced sample consisted of peripheral blood. The receptor set was obtained from a man between 60 and 70 years old who had recovered from COVID-19.

This clone appeared a single time. The V call is TRBV5-1, the J call TRBJ2-1; 13 bases map to TRBD2. The CDR3 loop spans 15 amino acids. V lost 4 bases, J lost 9 bases, and 7 bases stayed unmatched. Per germline, CDR1 SGHRS and CDR2 YFSETQ. The CDR3: CASSALAGGPGEQFF. In DNA, the CDR3 is TGCGCCAGCAGCGCACTAGCGGGGGGGCCGGGTGAGCAGTTCTTC.

The gene calls are TRBV3-1 (or the pseudogene TRBV3-2) and TRBJ1-2; TRBD1 is a possible D gene (5 bases). The CDR3 consists of 16 residues. CDR1 and CDR2 (germline): LGHDT, YNNKEL (reference sequence). V lost 4 bases to trimming and J lost 2 bases, with 17 bases between them. The CDR3 DNA reads as TGTGCCAGCAGCCCCAGGGAATCAGGCCTAAACTATGGCTACACCTTC. This sequence encodes CASSPRESGLNYGYTF.

This chain joins TRBV6-2 or TRBV6-3 and TRBJ2-3; TRBD1 aligns across 8 bases. V lost 0 bases and J lost 0; bases outside the gene matches: 5. The CDR3 is made up of 17 amino acids. Germline V CDR1 and CDR2: MNHEY, SVGEGT. CDR3 in amino acids: CASSYSLGTGSTDTQYF. The CDR3 nucleotides are TGTGCCAGCAGTTACTCGCTGGGGACAGGCAGCACAGATACGCAGTATTTT.

The rearrangement uses TRBV19 and TRBJ2-2, with 7 bases matching TRBD1. The CDR3 spans 15 residues. In germline, CDR1 is LNHDA, CDR2 SQIVND (reference sequence). Losses at the gene ends were 5 bases for V and 6 bases for J; bases not matched to a gene: 9. CDR3: CASSANQQGPGELFF. For the CDR3, the DNA is TGTGCCAGTAGTGCCAACCAACAGGGGCCCGGGGAGCTGTTTTTT.

The chain recombines TRBV6-5 with TRBJ1-5, with D perhaps matching TRBD1 (5 bases). In germline, CDR1 is MNHEY, CDR2 SVGAGI. V lost 2 bases to trimming and J lost 9 bases, with 11 bases between them. This CDR3 has 13 amino acids. In DNA, the CDR3 is TGTGCCAGCAGTTACAGGGGCCCGAGGCCCCAGCATTTT. It translates to CASSYRGPRPQHF.

This clone was detected once. This chain joins TRBV13 and TRBJ1-1; possibly TRBD1 for D (5 bases). The CDR3 totals 17 residues. Germline CDR1 and CDR2: PRHDT and FYEKMQ (reference sequence). The germline V and J ends were trimmed by 0 bases and 3 bases, with 17 bases remaining between them. The CDR3 sequence: CASSLGAGNGRDTEAFF. Written as DNA, the CDR3 is TGTGCCAGCAGCTTAGGGGCAGGGAACGGTAGGGACACTGAAGCTTTCTTT.

This chain links TRBV19 with TRBJ1-2; perhaps TRBD1 as D (6 bases). Trimming took 7 bases from V and 3 from J, leaving 15 bases between them. The germline V gene encodes CDR1 LNHDA and CDR2 SQIVND (reference sequence). CDR3 length: 14 residues. CDR3 nucleotides: TGTGCCAGTATGAGGGGGTCTACTCACTATGGCTACACCTTC. Protein sequence: CASMRGSTHYGYTF.

The CDR3 is CATSRGFGGPLEAFF. In nucleotides, the CDR3 is TGTGCCACCAGCAGGGGCTTCGGGGGTCCCCTTGAAGCTTTCTTT. The gene calls are TRBV15 and TRBJ1-1; TRBD1 might be the D (5 bases). CDR1 and CDR2 (germline): LNHNV, YYDKDF (reference sequence). The CDR3 extends over 15 amino acids. With 3 bases removed from V and 7 bases from J, the gap between germline ends came to 18 bases.

The chain employs TRBV19 and TRBJ2-3, with D possibly being TRBD2 (5 bases). This CDR3 spans 17 amino acids. Germline V gives CDR1 LNHDA, CDR2 SQIVND (reference sequence). V was cut by 2 bases and J by 1 base, with 16 bases left in between. This CDR3 reads CASSIRGQEGGTDTQYF. The CDR3 bases are TGTGCCAGTAGTATACGCGGGCAGGAAGGAGGCACAGATACGCAGTATTTT.

The rearrangement uses TRBV5-5 and TRBJ1-3, with D tentatively TRBD1 (6 bases). The CDR3 is 15 amino acids. With 4 bases removed from V and 0 bases from J, the gap between germline ends came to 11 bases. Germline CDR1 and CDR2: SGHKS and YYEKEE (reference sequence). CDR3 sequence reads: CASSRTVLSGNTIYF. The CDR3 DNA reads TGTGCCAGCAGCAGGACAGTCCTCTCTGGAAACACCATATATTTT.

The CDR3 sequence: CASRGGQGLEQYF. CDR3 sequence (DNA): TGTGCCAGCAGGGGAGGGCAGGGACTGGAGCAGTACTTC. This rearrangement joins TRBV2 to TRBJ2-7, with 7 positions matching TRBD2. CDR1 is SNHLY and CDR2 is FYNNEI in the germline V gene. V lost 6 bases to trimming and J lost 7 bases; unmatched junction nucleotides: 9. The CDR3 has 13 residues.

The CDR3 reads CASRKTWRGDEKLFF. Written as DNA, the CDR3 is TGTGCCAGCAGGAAGACGTGGAGGGGCGATGAAAAACTGTTTTTT. This rearrangement joins TRBV7-2 to TRBJ1-4, with D tentatively TRBD1 (5 bases). V lost 6 bases, J lost 6 bases, and 17 bases lay in between. This CDR3 is 15 amino acids long. Germline CDR1 reads SGHTA; CDR2 reads FQGNSA.

The chain employs TRBV10-3 and TRBJ1-2; 10 nucleotides line up with TRBD1. The CDR3 consists of 15 residues. Germline CDR1 reads ENHRY; CDR2 reads SYGVKD. Losses at the gene ends were 5 bases for V and 8 bases for J; bases not matched to a gene: 11. The CDR3 DNA follows: TGTGCCATCAGTTCCCCGGGACAGGGGCTACGCGGCTACACCTTC. Encoded protein: CAISSPGQGLRGYTF.

A single count supports this clone. The chain joins TRBV4-1 to TRBJ2-1; 8 positions agree with TRBD1. Germline trimming cut 4 bases from V and 7 bases from J; bases unmatched to any gene: 9. CDR3 length equals 15 residues. Germline CDR1 is MGHRA and CDR2 is YSYEKL. The CDR3, as DNA: TGCGCCAGCAGCCTTGGTGCAGGGGGCCTTAATGAGCAGTTCTTC. It codes for CASSLGAGGLNEQFF.

The chain links TRBV3-1 (or the pseudogene TRBV3-2) to TRBJ2-7, with 8 bases aligning to TRBD1. The J segment lost 2 bases and the V segment lost 8 bases, leaving 5 bases of the junction unmatched. The CDR3 contains 13 residues. The germline CDR1 and CDR2 sequences are LGHDT and YNNKEL (reference sequence). CDR3 DNA sequence: TGTGCCAGCTCGGACAGGGCGCCCTACGAGCAGTACTTC. Encoded protein: CASSDRAPYEQYF.

The CDR3 spells CASSKGTGWSNQPQHF. In DNA form, the CDR3 reads TGTGCCAGCAGCAAGGGGACAGGGTGGAGCAATCAGCCCCAGCATTTT. The chain recombines TRBV5-8 with TRBJ1-5, with TRBD1 identical over 9 bases. This CDR3 region has 16 residues. The trim removed 4 bases at V and 1 base at J, leaving 6 bases unmatched. The germline CDR1 and CDR2 sequences are SGHTS and YDEGEE.

This clone was seen just once. This chain connects TRBV11-3 to TRBJ2-7; 11 nucleotides match TRBD2. The V gene's germline CDR1 is SGHNT and CDR2 YENEEA. With V trimmed by 5 bases and J by 3 bases, 3 bases remained unmatched. The CDR3 extends over 14 amino acids. The CDR3, as DNA: TGTGCCAGCAGCGCTGGGACTAGCGGCTACGAGCAGTACTTC. This encodes CASSAGTSGYEQYF.